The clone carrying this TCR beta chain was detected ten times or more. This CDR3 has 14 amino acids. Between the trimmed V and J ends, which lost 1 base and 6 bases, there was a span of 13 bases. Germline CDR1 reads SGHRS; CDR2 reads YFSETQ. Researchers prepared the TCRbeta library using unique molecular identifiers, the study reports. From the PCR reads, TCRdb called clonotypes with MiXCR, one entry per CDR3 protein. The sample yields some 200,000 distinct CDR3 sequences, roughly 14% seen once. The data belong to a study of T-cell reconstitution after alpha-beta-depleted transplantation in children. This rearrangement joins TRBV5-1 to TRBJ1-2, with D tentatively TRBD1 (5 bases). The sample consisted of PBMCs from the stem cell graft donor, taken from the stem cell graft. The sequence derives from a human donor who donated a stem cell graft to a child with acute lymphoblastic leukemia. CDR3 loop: CASSLIRGGNGYTF. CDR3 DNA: TGCGCCAGCAGCTTGATTCGGGGCGGGAATGGCTACACCTTC.